One and the same sample provided the 11 T cell receptor beta chains below, sequenced in a study of shared clonotypes between healthy human individuals. The data were produced by immunoSEQ multiplex PCR, yet TCRdb's version contains in-frame clones alone and is incomplete. The sample has some 1.4 million clones, over 95% seen once. Sequenced sample: naive CD4+ T cells sorted from blood. Sample subset: CD45RA+ positively selected. All receptors come from a man aged 30-40 years in good health.

V and J are TRBV25-1 and TRBJ2-7; D is tentatively TRBD1 or TRBD2 (6 bases each). The CDR3 sequence is 15 residues long. Germline CDR1 MGHDK, CDR2 SYGVNS. Deletions cut 5 bases from V and 2 bases from J, with 16 bases between. The CDR3 protein is CASSPLGGAAYEQYF. CDR3 nucleotides: TGTGCCAGCAGTCCCCTCGGGGGCGCCGCCTACGAGCAGTACTTC.

The chain carries TRBV15 and TRBJ1-4; D gene uncertain. The CDR3 totals 16 residues. Trimming took off 7 bases at V and 1 base at J, with 16 bases between the two ends. The germline CDR1 and CDR2 sequences are LNHNV and YYDKDF (reference sequence). The CDR3 reads CATMPSRSLTNEKLFF. CDR3 DNA: TGTGCCACCATGCCCTCCCGATCGCTAACTAATGAAAAACTGTTTTTT.

This chain connects TRBV29-1 to TRBJ2-2; 8 positions agree with TRBD1. CDR1 SQVTM and CDR2 ANQGSEA come from the germline V gene. The CDR3 totals 19 residues. V dropped 0 bases and J dropped 0; count of bases not matched to a gene: 12. CDR3 region: CSVEDLAGGESSNTGELFF. The CDR3, as DNA: TGCAGCGTTGAAGATCTAGCAGGGGGCGAATCGTCGAACACCGGGGAGCTGTTTTTT.

V gene TRBV2 combines with J gene TRBJ2-1; D may be TRBD2 (6 bases). V lost 2 bases and J lost 10, with 15 bases in between. The CDR3 contains 14 residues. Per germline, CDR1 SNHLY and CDR2 FYNNEI. CDR3 nucleotides: TGTGCCAGCAGTGAATCCCGCTCCCTAGCGGAGCAGTTCTTC. Translation gives CASSESRSLAEQFF.

V and J are TRBV11-3 and TRBJ2-5; 8 nucleotides agree with TRBD2. J gave up 4 bases and V 1 base, and 8 bases lay outside the gene matches. The CDR3 length is 16 residues. The V gene's germline CDR1 is SGHNT and CDR2 YENEEA. CDR3 residues: CASSLGPAGVGETQYF. Written as DNA, the CDR3 is TGTGCCAGCAGCTTAGGCCCAGCGGGAGTGGGAGAGACCCAGTACTTC.

This clone has a handful of counts. The V gene is TRBV7-9, the J gene TRBJ2-4, with D perhaps TRBD1 (6 bases). The germline V gene encodes CDR1 SEHNR and CDR2 FQNEAQ (reference sequence). The CDR3 consists of 14 residues. The V gene lost 5 bases and the J gene lost 9 bases, with 17 bases spanning the gap. This chain's CDR3 is CASSAEDRRTIQYF. The DNA of the CDR3 is TGTGCCAGCAGCGCAGAGGACAGAAGAACCATTCAGTACTTC.

V usage is TRBV28 and J usage is TRBJ2-7, with 7 bases fitting TRBD1. Germline V gene sequence: CDR1 MDHEN, CDR2 SYDVKM. Trimming cost V 9 bases and J 1 base; bases outside gene matches: 12. The CDR3 totals 15 residues. The chain's CDR3 is CASLPWDSESYEQYF. The CDR3, as DNA: TGTGCCAGTCTCCCCTGGGACAGCGAATCCTACGAGCAGTACTTC.

This chain connects TRBV5-4 to TRBJ2-3, with 8 bases fitting TRBD1. Germline-derived CDR1 and CDR2 are SGHNT and YYREEE (reference sequence). CDR3 length equals 14 residues. Losses at the gene ends were 4 bases for V and 6 bases for J; bases not matched to a gene: 7. The CDR3 spells CASSVDRASDTQYF. CDR3 nucleotide sequence: TGTGCCAGCAGCGTGGACAGGGCGTCGGATACGCAGTATTTT.

This rearrangement joins TRBV7-2 to TRBJ2-5, with 8 bases that match TRBD1. CDR1 SGHTA and CDR2 FQGNSA come from the germline V gene. The CDR3 sequence is 15 residues long. V shed 5 bases, J shed 4 bases, and the junction held 9 bases outside the gene matches. The CDR3 nucleotides are TGTGCCAGCAGCCCCCGACAGGGGATGGGAGAGACCCAGTACTTC. Its translation is CASSPRQGMGETQYF.

This clone was recorded only once. The chain joins TRBV14 to TRBJ2-1; possibly TRBD2 for D (5 bases). Germline V gene lookup returns CDR1 SGHDN and CDR2 FVKESK. This CDR3 is 17 amino acids long. V lost 6 bases to trimming and J lost 6 bases, with 24 bases between them. CDR3 region: CASRLRGGSWIGNEQFF. Here the CDR3 DNA reads TGTGCCAGCAGACTTCGGGGTGGGAGTTGGATAGGCAATGAGCAGTTCTTC.

The rearrangement joins TRBV9 to TRBJ2-2; 8 nucleotides agree with TRBD2. Germline CDR1 SGDLS, CDR2 YYNGEE. The CDR3 totals 16 residues. The V and J ends lost 0 bases and 7 bases, in that order; junction bases with no gene match: 8. Written as DNA, the CDR3 is TGTGCCAGCAGCGTAGCTTTTAGCGGGACGGACGGGGAGCTGTTTTTT. Translation gives CASSVAFSGTDGELFF.